This T cell receptor (beta chain) is from a study of cytomegalovirus exposure and HLA in healthy donors. From germline, CDR1 is LGHNA and CDR2 YNFKEQ. Trimming shortened V by 2 bases and J by 7 bases, and 20 bases separated the two germline ends. CDR3 length: 16 amino acids. To note about this clone: Antigen specificity is unknown.

Study observations and caveats: Many donors carried some public TCRs, although rarity characterized most TCR sequences. In all likelihood, a cluster of highly shared sequence variants was a sequencing artifact.

PCR was performed using 60 Vbeta and 13 Jbeta primers. Measured with immunoSEQ multiplex PCR; TCRdb has only the in-frame clones, and not every one. Its listing shows around 52,000 clones. The TCR comes from a man between 40 and 49 years old in good health and CMV-seropositive. The sequenced material came from PBMCs. The chain is built from TRBV4-2 and TRBJ1-2; tentatively, D is TRBD1 (5 bases). CDR3 residues: CASSQLGGTVPSGYTF. DNA of the CDR3: TGTGCCAGCAGCCAACTGGGGGGAACAGTTCCCAGTGGCTACACCTTC.